The rows below give T cell receptor beta chains drawn from one sample of a study of beta chain features in type 1 diabetes. Libraries were prepared by immunoSEQ multiplex PCR; TCRdb keeps only in-frame clonotypes and omits some of them. The profile shows about 240,000 clones, 14% of them singletons. Sequenced: naive CD4+ T cells from blood. The receptors here all came from a man aged 25-45 years with type 1 diabetes. CDR3s include the opening cysteine and the closing phenylalanine or tryptophan. D genes are given only for firm matches. Expanded clones are given a class, and other clones once, few, many or no size at all.

D gene: -; clone size: -; V gene: TRBV5-6; J gene: TRBJ1-2; CDR3 protein: CASSLRGSRGYTF; CDR3 DNA: TGTGCCAGCAGCTTGCGGGGATCTCGCGGCTACACCTTC
D gene: -; clone size: -; V gene: TRBV30; J gene: TRBJ1-6; CDR3 protein: CAWTQGLDSPLHF; CDR3 DNA: TGTGCCTGGACCCAGGGTTTGGATTCACCCCTCCACTTT
D gene: TRBD1; clone size: -; V gene: TRBV12-5; J gene: TRBJ2-7; CDR3 protein: CASAGGQGIYEQYF; CDR3 DNA: TGTGCTAGTGCCGGGGGACAGGGGATCTACGAGCAGTACTTC
D gene: TRBD1; clone size: few; V gene: TRBV2; J gene: TRBJ2-1; CDR3 protein: CASNGQGLNEQFF; CDR3 DNA: TGTGCCAGCAATGGACAGGGACTCAATGAGCAGTTCTTC
D gene: -; clone size: -; V gene: TRBV18; J gene: TRBJ2-7; CDR3 protein: CASSPVEYEQYF; CDR3 DNA: TGTGCCAGCTCACCAGTCGAGTACGAGCAGTACTTC
D gene: TRBD2; clone size: -; V gene: TRBV28; J gene: TRBJ2-3; CDR3 protein: CASSPQLAGVDTQYF; CDR3 DNA: TGTGCCAGCAGTCCCCAGCTAGCGGGAGTAGATACGCAGTATTTT
D gene: TRBD2; clone size: few; V gene: TRBV9; J gene: TRBJ2-5; CDR3 protein: CASSARSGGFQETQYF; CDR3 DNA: TGTGCCAGCAGCGCCCGTAGCGGGGGGTTCCAAGAGACCCAGTACTTC
D gene: -; clone size: few; V gene: TRBV5-1; J gene: TRBJ2-7; CDR3 protein: CASRSTGMTYEQYF; CDR3 DNA: TGCGCCAGCAGGTCTACAGGGATGACCTACGAGCAGTACTTC
D gene: -; clone size: -; V gene: TRBV7-2; J gene: TRBJ1-2; CDR3 protein: CASRLNRADYGYTF; CDR3 DNA: TGTGCCAGCAGACTGAACAGGGCCGACTATGGCTACACCTTC
D gene: -; clone size: -; V gene: TRBV30; J gene: TRBJ1-6; CDR3 protein: CAWKRDSSSPLHF; CDR3 DNA: TGTGCCTGGAAACGCGACAGTTCTTCACCCCTCCACTTT
D gene: -; clone size: -; V gene: TRBV18; J gene: TRBJ2-3; CDR3 protein: CASSQRQAADTQYF; CDR3 DNA: TGTGCCAGCTCACAACGACAGGCCGCGGATACGCAGTATTTT
D gene: -; clone size: few; V gene: TRBV6-1; J gene: TRBJ2-1; CDR3 protein: CASSEQPSGLNEQFF; CDR3 DNA: TGTGCCAGCAGTGAACAGCCGTCGGGACTCAATGAGCAGTTCTTC
D gene: TRBD1; clone size: -; V gene: TRBV2; J gene: TRBJ1-1; CDR3 protein: CAVRMTGDTEAFF; CDR3 DNA: TGTGCCGTACGAATGACAGGGGACACTGAAGCTTTCTTT
D gene: TRBD1; clone size: -; V gene: TRBV5-1; J gene: TRBJ2-5; CDR3 protein: CASSLAGTDQDTQYF; CDR3 DNA: TGCGCCAGCAGCTTGGCCGGGACAGACCAAGATACCCAGTACTTC
D gene: TRBD2; clone size: -; V gene: TRBV5-1; J gene: TRBJ2-1; CDR3 protein: CASTSLAGGISEQFF; CDR3 DNA: TGCGCCAGCACCTCCCTAGCGGGGGGAATCAGTGAGCAGTTCTTC
D gene: TRBD1; clone size: -; V gene: TRBV5-1; J gene: TRBJ2-1; CDR3 protein: CASSLEGTGVNEQFF; CDR3 DNA: TGCGCCAGCAGCTTGGAGGGGACAGGGGTCAATGAGCAGTTCTTC
D gene: -; clone size: few; V gene: TRBV18; J gene: TRBJ2-7; CDR3 protein: CASSLAVGLSYEQYF; CDR3 DNA: TGTGCCAGCTCACTTGCGGTGGGTTTATCCTACGAGCAGTACTTC
D gene: -; clone size: few; V gene: TRBV7-2; J gene: TRBJ2-7; CDR3 protein: CASSLGGIEQYF; CDR3 DNA: TGTGCCAGCAGCTTAGGAGGGATCGAGCAGTACTTC
D gene: TRBD1; clone size: few; V gene: TRBV19; J gene: TRBJ2-7; CDR3 protein: CASSTDRDSYEQYF; CDR3 DNA: TGTGCCAGTAGCACGGACAGGGATTCCTACGAGCAGTACTTC
D gene: TRBD2; clone size: -; V gene: TRBV6-1; J gene: TRBJ2-7; CDR3 protein: CAISTLAGAEQYF; CDR3 DNA: TGTGCCATCTCGACGCTAGCGGGAGCCGAGCAGTACTTC
D gene: -; clone size: -; V gene: TRBV30; J gene: TRBJ2-7; CDR3 protein: CAWGPSWEAPLEQYF; CDR3 DNA: TGTGCCTGGGGTCCCTCGTGGGAGGCCCCTCTCGAGCAGTACTTC
D gene: TRBD1; clone size: -; V gene: TRBV30; J gene: TRBJ1-1; CDR3 protein: CAWSPRRQGGTEAFF; CDR3 DNA: TGTGCCTGGAGTCCCCGCCGACAGGGAGGCACTGAAGCTTTCTTT
D gene: TRBD1; clone size: -; V gene: TRBV19; J gene: TRBJ1-5; CDR3 protein: CASSLGTDNQPQHF; CDR3 DNA: TGTGCCAGTAGCTTGGGGACAGATAATCAGCCCCAGCATTTT
D gene: TRBD1; clone size: few; V gene: TRBV19; J gene: TRBJ1-1; CDR3 protein: CASSVQGAGTEAFF; CDR3 DNA: TGTGCCAGTAGTGTCCAGGGGGCCGGCACTGAAGCTTTCTTT
D gene: TRBD2; clone size: -; V gene: TRBV29-1; J gene: TRBJ2-7; CDR3 protein: CSVGGGSYEQYF; CDR3 DNA: TGCAGCGTGGGCGGGGGCTCCTACGAGCAGTACTTC
D gene: -; clone size: few; V gene: TRBV30; J gene: TRBJ1-1; CDR3 protein: CAWREQASTEAFF; CDR3 DNA: TGTGCCTGGAGAGAACAGGCCTCCACTGAAGCTTTCTTT